This passage covers 22 T cell receptor beta chains from one sample sequenced in a study of molecular identifiers for immune sequencing clone quantification. TCRdb reanalysed the PCR reads using MiXCR and keeps one entry per CDR3 protein. The profile shows hundreds of thousands of distinct CDR3 sequences, about 25% of them singletons. Sequencing was done on a sample of naive CD8+ T cells from blood, with Jurkat cell RNA spiked in. Subset reported: FACS-sorted CD8+CD4-CCR7+CD45RA+ naive T cells. All receptors come from a human donor in good health. Some libraries in this study had Jurkat cell RNA spiked in.

Many counts were recorded for this clonotype. This CDR3 is CASSLAGGIDTQYF. The CDR3 coding sequence is TGTGCCAGCAGTCTAGCGGGGGGTATAGATACGCAGTATTTT. The chain recombines TRBV7-6 with TRBJ2-3; 11 nucleotides line up with TRBD2. The CDR3 runs 14 residues. Germline values: CDR1 SGHVS, CDR2 FNYEAQ. Trimming at V came to 6 bases and at J to 5 bases, leaving 4 bases not matched to a gene.

This clonotype was seen ten or more times. J is TRBJ2-7 and V is TRBV6-5; D call uncertain. Trimming cost V 2 bases and J 1 base, with 15 bases left between them. Germline V CDR1 and CDR2: MNHEY, SVGAGI. The CDR3 has 16 amino acids. CDR3: CASSYGSGLGSYEQYF. In DNA, the CDR3 is TGTGCCAGCAGTTACGGTTCGGGTCTGGGGTCCTACGAGCAGTACTTC.

This clonotype was seen a handful of times. The chain joins TRBV7-8 to TRBJ1-4, with unresolved D. The V gene lost 3 bases and the J gene lost 3 bases, with 17 bases spanning the gap. The CDR3 runs 17 residues. Germline assignment: CDR1 SGHVS and CDR2 FQNEAQ. This CDR3 is CASSFVGLGLANEKLFF. The CDR3 DNA follows: TGTGCCAGCAGCTTTGTCGGTCTAGGATTGGCTAATGAAAAACTGTTTTTT.

With regard to this clonotype: This may be a read error: a much more frequent sequence differs by one nucleotide. The chain links TRBV24-1 to TRBJ2-1; a weak D match, TRBD2 (5 bases). V was trimmed by 7 bases and J by 2 bases, leaving 14 bases between them. From germline, CDR1 is KGHDR and CDR2 SFDVKD. CDR3 length: 15 residues. This chain's CDR3 is CATRSGISTYNEQFF. For the CDR3, the DNA is TGTGCCACCAGATCCGGGATATCCACCTACAATGAGCAGTTCTTC.

A word on this clonotype: The conserved closing phenylalanine or tryptophan is absent in this CDR3, likely reflecting a read error. The rearrangement uses TRBV5-1 and TRBJ1-1, with 7 bases identical to TRBD1. The J segment lost 2 bases and the V segment lost 1 base, leaving 8 bases of the junction unmatched. This CDR3 spans 16 amino acids. Per the germline V gene, CDR1 is SGHRS and CDR2 is YFSETQ. The CDR3 region has the DNA TGCGCCAGCAGCTTGCCCTCGACAGGGCGAAACACTGAAGCTTTCATT. It is translated as CASSLPSTGRNTEAFI.

Note on this clonotype: The junction departs from the called germline gene at one end, perhaps through a read error. The chain uses TRBV5-4 and TRBJ2-3; D is perhaps TRBD1 (7 bases). CDR1 and CDR2 from the germline V gene are SGHNT and YYREEE (reference sequence). The CDR3 is made up of 14 amino acids. The CDR3 DNA follows: TGTGCCAGCAGCCGGAGGGGGCCCACCGATACGCCGGATTTT. Residues: CASSRRGPTDTPDF.

V is TRBV7-2 and J is TRBJ2-2, with TRBD2 matching over 11 bases. Trimming removed 5 bases from V and 8 bases from J; junction bases left unmatched: 13. CDR3 length equals 17 residues. Looked up from germline, CDR1 is SGHTA and CDR2 is FQGNSA. CDR3 sequence (DNA): TGTGCCAGCAGCCCGTGGACTAGCGGGCCCGTTTTGGGGGAGCTGTTTTTT. As protein: CASSPWTSGPVLGELFF.

This clonotype was observed a few times. V is TRBV9 and J is TRBJ1-1; TRBD1 is a possible D gene (6 bases). The V end lost 0 bases, the J end lost 7 bases, and 13 bases lay between the germline ends. This CDR3 region has 14 residues. The germline V gene encodes CDR1 SGDLS and CDR2 YYNGEE. The CDR3 is CASSVENAGHEAFF. The CDR3, as DNA: TGTGCCAGCAGCGTAGAGAATGCGGGACATGAAGCTTTCTTT.

In its sample, this clonotype was seen many times. J is TRBJ2-2 and V is TRBV7-9; D unresolved. The CDR3 runs to 11 residues. V lost 7 bases and J lost 8, with 8 bases in between. CDR1 is SEHNR, CDR2 FQNEAQ, per germline (reference sequence). The CDR3 loop reads CASTPPGELFF. For the CDR3, the DNA is TGTGCCAGCACCCCCCCGGGGGAGCTGTTTTTT.

Worth noting for this clonotype: The missing conserved phenylalanine or tryptophan at the end of this CDR3 makes a read error likely. This rearrangement joins TRBV27 to TRBJ1-5, with D unclear. Trimming took 2 bases from V and 4 from J, leaving 6 bases between them. This CDR3 spans 13 amino acids. Germline V CDR1 and CDR2: MNHEY, SMNVEV (reference sequence). The CDR3 DNA is TGTGCCAGCAGTTTACTTGGGAATCAGCCCCAGCATTTA. This codes for CASSLLGNQPQHL.

This clonotype was seen a single time. It may be a read error: a sequence one base away is much more abundant. The V call is TRBV19, the J call TRBJ2-7; TRBD2 is a possible D gene (5 bases). The CDR3 is 13 residues long. Germline V gene data show CDR1 as LNHDA and CDR2 as SQIVND (reference sequence). This CDR3 reads CASSNGVAYAQYF. CDR3 DNA sequence: TGTGCCAGTAGTAACGGGGTAGCCTACGCGCAGTACTTC.

Remarks on this clonotype: A much larger clone lies one base from this, so it may be a read error. This chain connects TRBV7-2 to TRBJ2-7; D ambiguous. The germline V gene has CDR1 SGHTA and CDR2 FQGNSA. V was trimmed by 3 bases and J by 3 bases, leaving 15 bases between them. The CDR3 is made up of 15 amino acids. The chain's CDR3 is CASSFSGPRHYEQYF. CDR3 DNA: TGTGCCAGCAGCTTCTCCGGGCCGCGCCACTACGAGCAGTACTTC.

This clonotype showed up just once. This chain links TRBV20-1 with TRBJ2-3, with TRBD1 matching over 7 bases. The length of the CDR3 is 15 residues. Germline CDR1 and CDR2: DFQATT and SNEGSKA (reference sequence). With V trimmed by 2 bases and J by 2 bases, 7 bases remained unmatched. The CDR3 region is CSARQDRDHTDTQYF. In DNA, the CDR3 is TGCAGTGCTAGACAAGACAGGGATCACACAGATACGCAGTATTTT.

The chain uses TRBV30 and TRBJ2-3; possibly TRBD2 for D (5 bases). V was trimmed by 3 bases and J by 0 bases, leaving 10 bases between them. The germline gives CDR1 GTSNPN, CDR2 SVGIG (reference sequence). The CDR3 totals 14 residues. The CDR3 is CAWSSSGSTDTQYF. DNA for the CDR3: TGTGCCTGGAGCTCAAGCGGTAGCACAGATACGCAGTATTTT.

The chain joins TRBV7-9 to TRBJ1-4, with D maybe TRBD1 (6 bases). V was cut by 11 bases and J by 5 bases, with 24 bases left in between. This CDR3 has 16 residues. Germline CDR1 and CDR2: SEHNR and FQNEAQ (reference sequence). CDR3: CAGSDYRGGRNEKLFF. The DNA of the CDR3 is TGTGCCGGTAGCGACTACCGCGGGGGGCGCAATGAAAAACTGTTTTTT.

Concerning this clonotype itself: This may be a read error: a much more frequent sequence differs by one nucleotide. V and J are TRBV2 and TRBJ1-1; 8 bases fit TRBD1. This CDR3 is built from 16 residues. Germline loops: CDR1 SNHLY, CDR2 FYNNEI. V lost 11 bases and J lost 6; bases outside the gene matches: 20. The CDR3 DNA is TGTGCCGGCAATCCCGGCAGGGGGCCAATGGAATCTGAAGCTTTCTTT. The encoded protein is CAGNPGRGPMESEAFF.

This clonotype was seen ten or more times. The genes are TRBV5-6 and TRBJ1-5; TRBD1 might be the D (5 bases). This CDR3 comprises 12 residues. Germline CDR1 is SGHDT and CDR2 is YYEEEE. V lost 4 bases and J lost 5, with 7 bases in between. This CDR3 reads CASSRGDQPQHF. DNA for the CDR3: TGTGCCAGCAGCAGGGGAGATCAGCCCCAGCATTTT.

With regard to this clonotype: The junction departs from germline at one end; a sequencing error may be responsible. The chain couples TRBV28 to TRBJ1-4; maybe TRBD1 (5 bases). Germline CDR1 reads MDHEN; CDR2 reads SYDVKM. The CDR3 has 15 residues. This CDR3 reads CASGLGVATNEKLFF. The CDR3 DNA is TGTGCCAGCGGTTTAGGGGTCGCCACTAATGAAAAACTGTTTTTT.

The chain joins TRBV2 to TRBJ2-1; TRBD2 agrees at 9 bases. The germline V gene encodes CDR1 SNHLY and CDR2 FYNNEI. CDR3 length: 16 amino acids. V shed 4 bases and J 5 bases; nucleotides not matched to a gene: 9. DNA for the CDR3: TGTGCCAGCAGTGCACCTAGCGGGAATTGGGACAATGAGCAGTTCTTC. Translating gives CASSAPSGNWDNEQFF.

This clonotype was counted a few times. The chain carries TRBV25-1 and TRBJ1-5; D remains unclear. Trimming took 2 bases from V and 5 from J, leaving 22 bases between them. The CDR3 spans 18 residues. Germline lookup yields CDR1 MGHDK and CDR2 SYGVNS. CDR3 bases: TGTGCCAGCAGTGAAGTGACGTTCGCGGGGTTAATTTATCAGCCCCAGCATTTT. Amino acid sequence: CASSEVTFAGLIYQPQHF.

The chain links TRBV4-1 to TRBJ2-7; D remains ambiguous. Trimming took 2 bases from V and 4 from J, leaving 9 bases between them. From germline, CDR1 is MGHRA and CDR2 YSYEKL. The length of the CDR3 is 13 residues. CDR3 coding DNA: TGCGCCAGCAGCCAAAGCAGAGAGTACGAGCAGTACTTC. The encoded protein is CASSQSREYEQYF.

The chain uses TRBV7-6 and TRBJ2-5; a possible D gene is TRBD1 (6 bases). The CDR3 extends over 15 amino acids. V lost 4 bases and J 4 bases, leaving 16 bases between the germline ends. Germline V gives CDR1 SGHVS, CDR2 FNYEAQ. CDR3 residues: CASSSPKQGAETQYF. For the CDR3, the DNA is TGTGCCAGCAGCTCTCCAAAACAGGGCGCAGAGACCCAGTACTTC.